The clone carrying this T cell receptor beta chain was counted a few times. This entry comes from a study of shared T cell receptors in the human thymus. The ends lost 3 bases at V and 3 bases at J; junction bases unmatched: 5. The CDR3 sequence is 18 residues long. CDR1 is SGHNT, CDR2 YENEEA, per germline. Clones were sequenced by immunoSEQ multiplex PCR, and TCRdb holds only the in-frame ones, with some missing. The sample has 540,000 or so clones, about 80% seen once. This same sample was also taken into another study, of human thymus T cells. That report notes: All donors were healthy Finnish infants who were undergoing corrective surgery to treat congenital heart defects. The study used thymus tissue resected during corrective heart surgery. There were highly overlapping thymic repertoires among unrelated individuals, as related research reported.

Sequencing used thymocytes. This sequence was found in a boy under two years old with a congenital heart defect. The chain is built from TRBV11-3 and TRBJ2-1; 16 bases are shared with TRBD2. CDR3 residues: CASSFPGTSGRGYNEQFF. The CDR3 DNA reads TGTGCCAGCAGCTTCCCCGGGACTAGCGGGAGGGGCTACAATGAGCAGTTCTTC.